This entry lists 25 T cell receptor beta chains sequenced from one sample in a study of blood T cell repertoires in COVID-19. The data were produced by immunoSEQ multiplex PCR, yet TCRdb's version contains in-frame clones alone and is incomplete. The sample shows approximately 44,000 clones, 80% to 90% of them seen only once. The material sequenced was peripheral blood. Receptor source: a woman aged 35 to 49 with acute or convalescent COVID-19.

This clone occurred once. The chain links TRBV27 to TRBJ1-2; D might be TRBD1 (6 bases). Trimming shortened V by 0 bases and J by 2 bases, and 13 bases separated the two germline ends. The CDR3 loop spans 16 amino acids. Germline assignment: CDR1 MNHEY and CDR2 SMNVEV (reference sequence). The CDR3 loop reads CASSLSNPRGNYGYTF. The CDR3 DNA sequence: TGTGCCAGCAGTTTATCCAATCCAAGGGGGAACTATGGCTACACCTTC.

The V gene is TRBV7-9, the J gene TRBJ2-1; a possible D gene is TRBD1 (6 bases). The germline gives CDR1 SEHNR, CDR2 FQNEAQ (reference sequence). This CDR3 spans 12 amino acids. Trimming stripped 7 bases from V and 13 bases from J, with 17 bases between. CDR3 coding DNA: TGTGCCAGCACCCAGGGGTCGCTAGAACAGTTCTTC. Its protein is CASTQGSLEQFF.

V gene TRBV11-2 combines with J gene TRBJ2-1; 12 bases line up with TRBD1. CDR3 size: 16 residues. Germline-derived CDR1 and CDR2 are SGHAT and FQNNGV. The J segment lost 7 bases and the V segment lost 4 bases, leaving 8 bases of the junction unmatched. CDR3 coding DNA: TGTGCCAGCAGCTCGGGGGACAGGGGGCTGCGGAATGAGCAGTTCTTC. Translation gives CASSSGDRGLRNEQFF.

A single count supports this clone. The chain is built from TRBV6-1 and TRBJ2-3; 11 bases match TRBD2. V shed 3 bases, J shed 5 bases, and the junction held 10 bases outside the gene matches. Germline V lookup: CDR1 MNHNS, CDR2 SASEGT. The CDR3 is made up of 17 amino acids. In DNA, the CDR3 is TGTGCCAGCAGTGAGGGAATTACTAGCGGGAGAAGAGATACGCAGTATTTT. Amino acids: CASSEGITSGRRDTQYF.

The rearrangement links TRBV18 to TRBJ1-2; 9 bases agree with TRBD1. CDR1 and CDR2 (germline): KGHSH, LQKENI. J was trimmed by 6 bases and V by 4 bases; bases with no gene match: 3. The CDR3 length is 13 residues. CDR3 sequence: CASSRGQGDGYTF. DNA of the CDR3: TGTGCCAGCTCACGGGGACAGGGCGATGGCTACACCTTC.

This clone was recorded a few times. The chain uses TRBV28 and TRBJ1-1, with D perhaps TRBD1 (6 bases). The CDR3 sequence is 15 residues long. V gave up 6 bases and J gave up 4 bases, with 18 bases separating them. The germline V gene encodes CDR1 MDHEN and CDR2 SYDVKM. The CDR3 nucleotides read TGTGCCAGCAGACGAACCTTCGGCAGGGGCACTGAAGCTTTCTTT. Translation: CASRRTFGRGTEAFF.

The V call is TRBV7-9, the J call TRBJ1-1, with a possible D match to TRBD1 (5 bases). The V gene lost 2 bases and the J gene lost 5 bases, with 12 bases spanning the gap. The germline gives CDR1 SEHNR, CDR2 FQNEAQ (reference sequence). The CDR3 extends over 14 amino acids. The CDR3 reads CASSLTMTVTEAFF. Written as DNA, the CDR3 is TGTGCCAGCAGCTTAACCATGACAGTGACTGAAGCTTTCTTT.

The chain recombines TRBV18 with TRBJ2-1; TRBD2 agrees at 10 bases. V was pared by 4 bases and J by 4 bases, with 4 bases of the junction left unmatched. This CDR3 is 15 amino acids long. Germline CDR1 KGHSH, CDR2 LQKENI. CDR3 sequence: CASSLGLAEYNEQFF. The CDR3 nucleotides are TGTGCCAGCTCACTCGGACTAGCGGAATACAATGAGCAGTTCTTC. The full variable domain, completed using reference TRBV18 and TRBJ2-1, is NAGVMQNPRHLVRRRGQEARLRCSPMKGHSHVYWYRQLPEEGLKFMVYLQKENIIDESGMPKERFSAEFPKEGPSILRIQQVVRGDSAAYFCASSLGLAEYNEQFFGPGTRLTVL.

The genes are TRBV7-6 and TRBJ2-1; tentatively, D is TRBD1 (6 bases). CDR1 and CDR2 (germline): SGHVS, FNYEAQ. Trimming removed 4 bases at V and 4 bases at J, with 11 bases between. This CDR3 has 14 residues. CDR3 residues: CASSSRTVYNEQFF. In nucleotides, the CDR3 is TGTGCCAGCAGCTCGAGGACAGTTTACAATGAGCAGTTCTTC. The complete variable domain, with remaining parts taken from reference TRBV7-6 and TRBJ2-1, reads GAGVSQSPRYKVTKRGQDVALRCDPISGHVSLYWYRQALGQGPEFLTYFNYEAQQDKSGLPNDRFSAERPEGSISTLTIQRTEQRDSAMYRCASSSRTVYNEQFFGPGTRLTVL.

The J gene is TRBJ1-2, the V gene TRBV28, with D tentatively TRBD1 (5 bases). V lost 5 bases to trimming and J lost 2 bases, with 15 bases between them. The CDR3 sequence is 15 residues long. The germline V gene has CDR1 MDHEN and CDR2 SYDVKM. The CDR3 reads CASSTPARGNYGYTF. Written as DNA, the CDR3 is TGTGCCAGCAGTACACCCGCCCGGGGGAACTATGGCTACACCTTC.

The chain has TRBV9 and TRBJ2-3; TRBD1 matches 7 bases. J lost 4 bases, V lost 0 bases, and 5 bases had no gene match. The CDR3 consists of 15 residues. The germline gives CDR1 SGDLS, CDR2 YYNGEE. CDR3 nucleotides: TGTGCCAGCAGCGTAGGATCTACAGGGGCAGATACGCAGTATTTT. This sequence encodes CASSVGSTGADTQYF.

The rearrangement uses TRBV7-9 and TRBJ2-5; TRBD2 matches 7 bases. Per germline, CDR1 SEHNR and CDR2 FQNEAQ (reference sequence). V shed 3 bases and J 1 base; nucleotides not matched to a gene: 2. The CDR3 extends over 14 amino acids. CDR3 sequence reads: CASSFGGVQETQYF. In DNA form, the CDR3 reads TGTGCCAGCAGCTTTGGGGGGGTCCAAGAGACCCAGTACTTC.

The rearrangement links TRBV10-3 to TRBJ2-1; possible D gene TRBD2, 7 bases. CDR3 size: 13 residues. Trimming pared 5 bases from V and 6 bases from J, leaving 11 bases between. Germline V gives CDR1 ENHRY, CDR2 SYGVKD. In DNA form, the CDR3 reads TGTGCCATCAGTACTAGGGGGGGCAATGAGCAGTTCTTC. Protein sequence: CAISTRGGNEQFF.

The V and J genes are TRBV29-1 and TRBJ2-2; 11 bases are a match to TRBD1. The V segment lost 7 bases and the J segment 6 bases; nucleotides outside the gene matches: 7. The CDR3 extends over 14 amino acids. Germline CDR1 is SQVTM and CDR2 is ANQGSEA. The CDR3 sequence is CSAETGQGAGELFF. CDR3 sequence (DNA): TGCAGCGCGGAAACGGGACAGGGGGCCGGGGAGCTGTTTTTT.

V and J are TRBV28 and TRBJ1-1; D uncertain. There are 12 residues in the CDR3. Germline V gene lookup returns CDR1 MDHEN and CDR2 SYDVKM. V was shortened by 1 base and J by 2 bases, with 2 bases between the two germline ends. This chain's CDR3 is CASSLLNTEAFF. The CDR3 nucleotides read TGTGCCAGCAGTTTATTAAACACTGAAGCTTTCTTT.

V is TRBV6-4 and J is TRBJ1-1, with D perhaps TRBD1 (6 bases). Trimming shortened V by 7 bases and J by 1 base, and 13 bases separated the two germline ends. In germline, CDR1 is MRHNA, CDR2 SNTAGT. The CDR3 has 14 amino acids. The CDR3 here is CASKANRENTEAFF. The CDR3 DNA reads TGTGCCAGCAAGGCCAACAGGGAGAACACTGAAGCTTTCTTT.

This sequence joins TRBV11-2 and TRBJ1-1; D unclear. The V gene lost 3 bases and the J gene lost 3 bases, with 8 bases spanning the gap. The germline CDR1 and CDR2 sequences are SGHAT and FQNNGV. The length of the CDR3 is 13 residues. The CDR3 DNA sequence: TGTGCCAGCAGCTTCAGGTCGGACACTGAAGCTTTCTTT. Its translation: CASSFRSDTEAFF.

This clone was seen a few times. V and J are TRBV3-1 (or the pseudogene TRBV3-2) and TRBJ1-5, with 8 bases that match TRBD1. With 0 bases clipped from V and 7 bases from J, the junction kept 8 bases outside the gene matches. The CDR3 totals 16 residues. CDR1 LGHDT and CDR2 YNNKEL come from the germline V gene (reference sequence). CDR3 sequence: CASSQDRTGGQQPQHF. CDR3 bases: TGTGCCAGCAGCCAAGATCGCACAGGGGGGCAACAGCCCCAGCATTTT.

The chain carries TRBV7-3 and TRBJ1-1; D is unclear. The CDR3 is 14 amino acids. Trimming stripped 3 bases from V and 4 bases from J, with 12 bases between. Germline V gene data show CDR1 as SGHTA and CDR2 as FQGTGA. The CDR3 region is CASSFPFRGTEAFF. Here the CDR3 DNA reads TGTGCCAGCAGCTTCCCTTTTCGGGGCACTGAAGCTTTCTTT.

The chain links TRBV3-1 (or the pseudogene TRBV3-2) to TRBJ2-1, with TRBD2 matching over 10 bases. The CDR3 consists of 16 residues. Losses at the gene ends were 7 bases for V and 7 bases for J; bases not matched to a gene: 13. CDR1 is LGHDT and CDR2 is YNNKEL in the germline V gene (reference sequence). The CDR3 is CASTRYGTSDINEQFF. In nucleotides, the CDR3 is TGTGCCAGCACCCGGTACGGGACTAGCGATATAAATGAGCAGTTCTTC.

CDR3 DNA sequence: TGTGCCACCAGCAGAGGACAGGGTGTGAGCTATGGCTACACCTTC. Its translation: CATSRGQGVSYGYTF. The rearrangement joins TRBV15 to TRBJ1-2, with 7 bases matching TRBD1. The CDR3 has 15 residues. The germline gives CDR1 LNHNV, CDR2 YYDKDF (reference sequence). With 1 base clipped from V and 4 bases from J, the junction kept 6 bases outside the gene matches.

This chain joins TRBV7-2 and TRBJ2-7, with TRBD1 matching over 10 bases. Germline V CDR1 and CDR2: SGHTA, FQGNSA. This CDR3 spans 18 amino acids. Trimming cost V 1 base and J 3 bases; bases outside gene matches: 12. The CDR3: CASSLGGQGRTVLYEQYF. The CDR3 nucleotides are TGTGCCAGCAGCTTAGGGGGACAGGGGCGGACTGTTCTCTACGAGCAGTACTTC.

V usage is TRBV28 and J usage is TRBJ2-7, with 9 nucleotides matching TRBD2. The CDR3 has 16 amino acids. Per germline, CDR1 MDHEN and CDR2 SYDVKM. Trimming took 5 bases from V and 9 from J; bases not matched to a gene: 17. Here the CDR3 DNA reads TGTGCCAGCAGTCACCCATTTTTGCGCGGGAGGGCCGGGCAGTACTTC. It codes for CASSHPFLRGRAGQYF.

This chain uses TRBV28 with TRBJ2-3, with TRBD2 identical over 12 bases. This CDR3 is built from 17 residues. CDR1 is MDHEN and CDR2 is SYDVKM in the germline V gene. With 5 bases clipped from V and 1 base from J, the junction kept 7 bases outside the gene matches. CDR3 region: CASSIWTSGVGTDTQYF. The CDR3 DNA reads TGTGCCAGCAGTATTTGGACTAGCGGGGTCGGCACAGATACGCAGTATTTT.

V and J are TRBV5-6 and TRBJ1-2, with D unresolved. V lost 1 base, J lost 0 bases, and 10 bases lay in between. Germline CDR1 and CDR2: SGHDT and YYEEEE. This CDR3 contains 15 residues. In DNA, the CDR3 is TGTGCCAGCAGCTTGTTAGAGGGAGCTAACTATGGCTACACCTTC. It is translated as CASSLLEGANYGYTF.